These T cell receptor beta chains were read from a single sample in a study of cytomegalovirus exposure and HLA in healthy donors. Produced via immunoSEQ multiplex PCR; TCRdb's table is partial and in-frame only. The data hold about 180,000 clones, with over 60% observed a single time. The sample was PBMCs. The receptor source for this set is a man between 40 and 49 years old in good health and CMV-seropositive. Each CDR3 is given with its conserved first and last residue. A D gene is named only where the DNA matches it firmly. Only part of the rows carry a size: once, few, many, or a class if the clone is expanded.

v_call,j_call,clone_size,d_call,cdr3_aa
TRBV5-1,TRBJ1-2,NA,TRBD1,CASSSSGQGGNYGYTF
TRBV11-2,TRBJ2-5,NA,NA,CASSTGLPVAQYF
TRBV19,TRBJ2-7,few,NA,CASRTSPGFSEQYF
TRBV7-3,TRBJ2-3,NA,NA,CASSAALADTQYF
TRBV28,TRBJ2-3,NA,TRBD2,CASSSATSGRAFGGMDTQYF
TRBV27,TRBJ2-3,NA,TRBD2,CASSLSAGVRTDTQYF
TRBV4-2,TRBJ2-3,NA,NA,CASSQDLVNSNTQYF
TRBV9,TRBJ1-4,NA,TRBD1,CASSVQTGGESEKLFF
TRBV2,TRBJ1-5,NA,NA,CASSETPGNQPQHF
TRBV6-6,TRBJ1-1,NA,NA,CASSYSTGSTEAFF
TRBV7-8,TRBJ2-1,few,NA,CASSLDWANNEQFF
TRBV5-5,TRBJ2-3,NA,NA,CASSLGLLPSHTDTQYF
TRBV6-6,TRBJ2-5,NA,TRBD1,CASSSGTGPYF
TRBV5-6,TRBJ1-6,NA,TRBD1,CASIDAGTGNSPLHF
TRBV5-1,TRBJ2-7,NA,TRBD1,CASSFRQGGAYEQYF
TRBV6-1,TRBJ2-1,NA,NA,CASSVWSNEQFF
TRBV18,TRBJ2-7,NA,TRBD1,CASSPLDRLSYEQYF
TRBV5-1,TRBJ2-2,few,TRBD1,CASSGRGGYDTGELFF
TRBV29-1,TRBJ2-1,once,TRBD1,CSVEGGTGPSSYNEQFF
TRBV9,TRBJ2-1,NA,TRBD2,CASSVGTSGGSYNEQFF
TRBV15,TRBJ2-7,NA,NA,CATSRAGNAYEQYF
TRBV6-5,TRBJ1-2,NA,NA,CASSYGGQGYGYTF
TRBV11-1,TRBJ2-7,NA,TRBD2,CASSPSRLAGANEQYF
TRBV6-1,TRBJ2-5,NA,NA,CASTRDYQETQYF
TRBV7-8,TRBJ2-6,once,TRBD2,CASSTPWGLAGVSGANVLTF
TRBV2,TRBJ2-1,NA,NA,CASSGYRLLYNEQFF
TRBV28,TRBJ1-3,NA,NA,CASTRQVSGNTIYF
TRBV28,TRBJ1-4,NA,NA,CASSPRPQRGNEKLFF
TRBV5-5,TRBJ1-2,NA,TRBD1,CASSSQGLYGYTF
TRBV5-5,TRBJ1-1,NA,NA,CASSSGQRTEAFF
TRBV6-5,TRBJ2-7,NA,TRBD1,CASATGVGSYEQYF
TRBV19,TRBJ2-1,NA,NA,CASSTQYNEQFF
TRBV11-3,TRBJ1-3,NA,TRBD1,CASSAQGLPDTIYF
TRBV25-1,TRBJ1-2,NA,NA,CASSEGAGDYGYTF
TRBV6-1,TRBJ2-5,NA,NA,CASSPQRVYQETQYF
TRBV5-4,TRBJ2-5,NA,TRBD2,CASSLAGGHETQYF
TRBV2,TRBJ1-2,NA,TRBD1,CASMTGTVVYGYTF
TRBV5-4,TRBJ1-3,NA,TRBD1,CASTIDRVGNTIYF
TRBV7-6,TRBJ1-1,NA,NA,CASSEGVATEAFF
TRBV5-6,TRBJ1-5,NA,NA,CASSLGILGAGHQPQHF
TRBV19,TRBJ1-1,NA,TRBD1,CASRVTGGVTEAFF
TRBV29-1,TRBJ2-3,NA,TRBD2,CSVGTSGSTDTQYF
TRBV7-9,TRBJ2-3,NA,TRBD2,CASRGQGLAAGPDTQYF
TRBV11-3,TRBJ2-7,NA,TRBD1,CASTRQGLYEQYF
TRBV13,TRBJ1-1,NA,NA,CASSFISGNTEAFF
TRBV13,TRBJ2-1,NA,NA,CASSLSSGRSYNEQFF
TRBV9,TRBJ2-4,NA,NA,CASSPRVAKNIQYF
TRBV12-5,TRBJ2-7,few,TRBD2,CASGPSPAGLPSYEQYF
TRBV11-3,TRBJ1-1,NA,NA,CASSLAGQNTEAFF
TRBV29-1,TRBJ2-1,NA,NA,CSVVYNEQFF
TRBV5-1,TRBJ2-7,once,TRBD2,CASSSGLAGSYEQYF
TRBV2,TRBJ2-1,NA,TRBD2,CASSHPGLAVRQFF
TRBV6-5,TRBJ2-1,NA,NA,CASSYFSSVGQFF